This passage covers 31 T cell receptor beta chains from one sample sequenced in a study of blood T cell repertoires in COVID-19. Clones were read by immunoSEQ multiplex PCR, and TCRdb kept only the in-frame ones, dropping some. The table lists about 240,000 clones, about 80% of them singletons. The sample taken for sequencing was peripheral blood. These receptors all come from an elderly woman with acute or convalescent COVID-19.

This rearrangement joins TRBV19 to TRBJ1-1; 8 positions agree with TRBD1. Germline V gene data show CDR1 as LNHDA and CDR2 as SQIVND (reference sequence). V gave up 6 bases and J gave up 6 bases; unmatched junction bases: 6. There are 13 residues in the CDR3. CDR3 bases: TGTGCCAGTAGGTCAGGGGGCAGATCTGAAGCTTTCTTT. Its protein product is CASRSGGRSEAFF.

V is TRBV7-3 and J is TRBJ2-2, with D possibly matching TRBD2 (6 bases). There are 15 residues in the CDR3. Germline CDR1 reads SGHTA; CDR2 reads FQGTGA. Trimming removed 2 bases from V and 2 bases from J, with 9 bases in between. The CDR3 reads CASSLLGGNTGELFF. The CDR3 DNA reads as TGTGCCAGCAGCTTACTGGGGGGAAACACCGGGGAGCTGTTTTTT.

The chain has TRBV13 and TRBJ1-2, with 11 nucleotides matching TRBD1. The length of the CDR3 is 15 residues. Germline assignment: CDR1 PRHDT and CDR2 FYEKMQ (reference sequence). Trimming cost V 3 bases and J 4 bases; bases outside gene matches: 4. The CDR3 here is CASSFRTGGAYGYTF. As DNA, the CDR3 is TGTGCCAGCAGCTTCCGGACAGGGGGCGCCTATGGCTACACCTTC.

As DNA, the CDR3 is TGTGCCAGCAGCGTCATTTCAGGAAGGGGGCAAGATGAAGCTTTCTTT. This translates into CASSVISGRGQDEAFF. The chain has TRBV9 and TRBJ1-1; 7 bases map to TRBD1. Germline assignment: CDR1 SGDLS and CDR2 YYNGEE. Unmatched junction bases numbered 14, after V lost 2 bases and J lost 7 bases. The CDR3 covers 16 residues.

The CDR3 DNA reads TGTGCCAGCAGCTTAGCACAGAATAATTCACCCCTCCACTTT. Translated, it gives CASSLAQNNSPLHF. The genes are TRBV7-3 and TRBJ1-6; D gene ambiguous. V was trimmed by 2 bases and J by 5 bases, leaving 7 bases between them. This CDR3 is 14 amino acids long. Germline lookup yields CDR1 SGHTA and CDR2 FQGTGA.

This chain connects TRBV6-5 to TRBJ1-2; 9 bases match TRBD1. CDR1 and CDR2 from the germline V gene are MNHEY and SVGAGI. This CDR3 has 15 amino acids. With V trimmed by 4 bases and J by 8 bases, 11 bases remained unmatched. The CDR3 DNA sequence: TGTGCCAGCAGTTCGGGACAGGGCGATATGTCGGGCTACACCTTC. Its protein is CASSSGQGDMSGYTF.

The chain carries TRBV6-5 and TRBJ2-5; no clear D gene. The germline CDR1 and CDR2 sequences are MNHEY and SVGAGI. The CDR3 has 13 residues. V lost 6 bases to trimming and J lost 1 base, with 9 bases between them. As DNA, the CDR3 is TGTGCCAGCAGAAGACTGGCCCAAGAGACCCAGTACTTC. Amino acids: CASRRLAQETQYF.

In its sample, this clone was seen once. The chain has TRBV3-1 (or the pseudogene TRBV3-2) and TRBJ2-7; 7 positions match TRBD2. V shed 4 bases, J shed 1 base, and the junction held 10 bases outside the gene matches. Germline lookup yields CDR1 LGHDT and CDR2 YNNKEL (reference sequence). The length of the CDR3 is 16 residues. In nucleotides, the CDR3 is TGTGCCAGCAGCCGCATGCCTAGCGGCCTTTCCTACGAGCAGTACTTC. This sequence encodes CASSRMPSGLSYEQYF.

This clone is a singleton in its sample. The genes are TRBV3-1 (or the pseudogene TRBV3-2) and TRBJ1-2; 8 positions agree with TRBD1. The J segment lost 10 bases and the V segment lost 5 bases, leaving 9 bases of the junction unmatched. CDR3 size: 13 residues. Germline CDR1 LGHDT, CDR2 YNNKEL (reference sequence). CDR3 nucleotides: TGTGCCAGCAGCTTAGGACAGGGTTCGGCCTACACCTTC. It codes for CASSLGQGSAYTF.

The chain couples TRBV25-1 to TRBJ2-4, with a possible D match to TRBD2 (6 bases). This CDR3 comprises 15 residues. Trimming shortened V by 4 bases and J by 8 bases, and 18 bases separated the two germline ends. CDR1 is MGHDK and CDR2 is SYGVNS in the germline V gene. DNA for the CDR3: TGTGCCAGCAGTGGGACGGGGGATCGGAGGGACATTCAGTACTTC. Protein: CASSGTGDRRDIQYF.

The chain combines TRBV6-5 with TRBJ1-5; maybe TRBD1 (5 bases). Trimming removed 3 bases from V and 8 bases from J, with 20 bases in between. Germline V gene sequence: CDR1 MNHEY, CDR2 SVGAGI. The CDR3 is made up of 16 amino acids. The DNA of the CDR3 is TGTGCCAGCAGTTATCCCCCCGGGGGAGTCTCCGAGCCCCAGCATTTT. The encoded protein is CASSYPPGGVSEPQHF.

This chain uses TRBV5-4 with TRBJ1-1, with D maybe TRBD1 (6 bases). The germline V gene encodes CDR1 SGHNT and CDR2 YYREEE (reference sequence). The CDR3 is 15 amino acids. Trimming stripped 0 bases from V and 0 bases from J, with 9 bases between. CDR3 sequence (DNA): TGTGCCAGCAGCTTGGACAGGGCCATGAACACTGAAGCTTTCTTT. Translated, it gives CASSLDRAMNTEAFF.

The chain combines TRBV14 with TRBJ2-1, with a tentative D call TRBD1 (5 bases). Germline-derived CDR1 and CDR2 are SGHDN and FVKESK. V was clipped by 3 bases and J by 13 bases, with 13 bases between them. This CDR3 spans 12 amino acids. The CDR3 reads CASSQLQGPQFF. CDR3 nucleotides: TGTGCCAGCAGCCAGTTGCAGGGCCCCCAGTTCTTC.

CDR3 DNA sequence: TGTGCCAGCTCACCAGGAGGCGGGGGGGAAGCTTTCTTT. Protein sequence: CASSPGGGGEAFF. V gene TRBV18 combines with J gene TRBJ1-1; D may be TRBD1 (5 bases). With 2 bases removed from V and 8 bases from J, the gap between germline ends came to 12 bases. This CDR3 region has 13 residues. Germline V gives CDR1 KGHSH, CDR2 LQKENI.

The chain joins TRBV28 to TRBJ1-5; no firm D call. This CDR3 is built from 13 residues. CDR1 is MDHEN, CDR2 SYDVKM, per germline. V shed 4 bases and J shed 9 bases, with 13 bases lying between them. CDR3 amino acids: CASSYPITGPQHF. In DNA form, the CDR3 reads TGTGCCAGCAGTTACCCAATCACGGGGCCCCAGCATTTT.

The chain joins TRBV29-1 to TRBJ1-1; tentatively, D is TRBD1 (6 bases). Germline values: CDR1 SQVTM, CDR2 ANQGSEA. This CDR3 spans 16 amino acids. V was clipped by 1 base and J by 2 bases, with 17 bases between them. The CDR3 region is CSVEGLPGQLNTEAFF. CDR3 sequence (DNA): TGCAGCGTTGAAGGGCTCCCCGGACAGCTTAACACTGAAGCTTTCTTT.

V gene TRBV28 combines with J gene TRBJ1-3; D is uncertain. This CDR3 region has 15 residues. Germline-derived CDR1 and CDR2 are MDHEN and SYDVKM. Trimming shortened V by 3 bases and J by 8 bases, and 17 bases separated the two germline ends. Here the CDR3 DNA reads TGTGCCAGCAGTTTCAGCGGACTGCCACCATACACCATATATTTT. This codes for CASSFSGLPPYTIYF.

The chain carries TRBV5-4 and TRBJ2-1, with 8 positions matching TRBD1. The J segment lost 12 bases and the V segment lost 4 bases, leaving 15 bases of the junction unmatched. The CDR3 is made up of 15 amino acids. CDR1 is SGHNT, CDR2 YYREEE, per germline (reference sequence). As DNA, the CDR3 is TGTGCCAGCAGCGCCGGTGGGACAGGCGGAGGAGTGCAGTTCTTC. Protein sequence: CASSAGGTGGGVQFF.

This sequence joins TRBV5-6 and TRBJ2-5; D gene ambiguous. The germline gives CDR1 SGHDT, CDR2 YYEEEE. Trimming took off 4 bases at V and 1 base at J, with 11 bases between the two ends. The CDR3 sequence is 14 residues long. CDR3 in DNA: TGTGCCAGCAGCCTACAGCTCCTCCAAGAGACCCAGTACTTC. Residues: CASSLQLLQETQYF.

This CDR3 reads CASTRDRGGDTQYF. In DNA, the CDR3 is TGCGCCAGCACAAGGGACAGGGGAGGAGATACGCAGTATTTT. The gene calls are TRBV5-1 and TRBJ2-3; 10 bases match TRBD1. V was clipped by 6 bases and J by 5 bases; unmatched bases: 6. Germline V gene data show CDR1 as SGHRS and CDR2 as YFSETQ. The CDR3 consists of 14 residues.

In this sample, this clone turned up a few times. V and J are TRBV28 and TRBJ2-7; D gene uncertain. V lost 8 bases and J 2 bases, leaving 10 bases between the germline ends. Germline V gene data show CDR1 as MDHEN and CDR2 as SYDVKM. There are 12 residues in the CDR3. The CDR3 region has the DNA TGTGCCAGCCGGTCCCAACCCTACGAGCAGTACTTC. Its protein product is CASRSQPYEQYF.

The chain is built from TRBV6-5 and TRBJ2-7, with D possibly being TRBD2 (6 bases). Trimming cost V 7 bases and J 3 bases, with 19 bases left between them. The CDR3 consists of 15 residues. Per germline, CDR1 MNHEY and CDR2 SVGAGI. The CDR3 protein is CASNLQVGGVYEQYF. CDR3 nucleotide sequence: TGTGCCAGCAATCTCCAAGTCGGGGGAGTCTACGAGCAGTACTTC.

The chain joins TRBV20-1 to TRBJ1-4; the D is unclear. CDR1 is DFQATT, CDR2 SNEGSKA, per germline (reference sequence). V lost 6 bases and J lost 13, with 12 bases in between. CDR3 length equals 10 residues. The CDR3 here is CSALKPGLFF. The CDR3, as DNA: TGCAGTGCACTTAAACCGGGACTGTTTTTT.

This clone was seen a handful of times. The chain joins TRBV19 to TRBJ1-6; 8 nucleotides match TRBD1. The junction had 17 bases not matched to a gene; V was cut back by 3 bases and J by 7 bases. The CDR3 is 19 residues long. Germline V lookup: CDR1 LNHDA, CDR2 SQIVND (reference sequence). The DNA for the CDR3 is TGTGCCAGTAGTATGTTAGCCCCCGCAGGGGGCTTCGGAAATTCACCCCTCCACTTT. Its protein is CASSMLAPAGGFGNSPLHF.

The chain is built from TRBV7-9 and TRBJ1-2; a possible D gene is TRBD1 (5 bases). V was cut by 5 bases and J by 0 bases, with 13 bases left in between. Germline CDR1 and CDR2: SEHNR and FQNEAQ (reference sequence). This CDR3 spans 15 amino acids. The CDR3 sequence: CASSPGESANYGYTF. The DNA for the CDR3 is TGTGCCAGCAGCCCGGGGGAGTCCGCTAACTATGGCTACACCTTC.

This rearrangement joins TRBV27 to TRBJ2-2; D gene ambiguous. CDR3 length equals 15 residues. Germline V gene sequence: CDR1 MNHEY, CDR2 SMNVEV (reference sequence). V was pared by 8 bases and J by 1 base, with 14 bases between. The CDR3 is CASQAPPWNTGELFF. In DNA form, the CDR3 reads TGTGCCAGCCAAGCCCCCCCCTGGAACACCGGGGAGCTGTTTTTT.

The CDR3 nucleotides are TGTGCCAGCAGCGCACAGGGTTTTGGTGAAGCTTTCTTT. It is translated as CASSAQGFGEAFF. The genes are TRBV7-2 and TRBJ1-1; a possible D gene is TRBD1 (6 bases). The CDR3 contains 13 residues. V dropped 5 bases and J dropped 7 bases, with 14 bases sitting between them. Germline V gene sequence: CDR1 SGHTA, CDR2 FQGNSA.

CDR3 nucleotide sequence: TGTGCCAGCAGTTTAGACAGGGCTTGGGGAAACACCATATATTTT. Its translation: CASSLDRAWGNTIYF. The chain couples TRBV28 to TRBJ1-3; 7 positions match TRBD1. Germline V gives CDR1 MDHEN, CDR2 SYDVKM. The CDR3 consists of 15 residues. V shed 2 bases and J 4 bases; nucleotides not matched to a gene: 5.

The rearrangement uses TRBV5-6 and TRBJ2-5, with TRBD1 as a possible D gene (6 bases). Per the germline V gene, CDR1 is SGHDT and CDR2 is YYEEEE. V lost 2 bases and J 2 bases, leaving 13 bases between the germline ends. The length of the CDR3 is 15 residues. The CDR3 sequence is CASSLPDSLQETQYF. CDR3 DNA: TGTGCCAGCAGCTTACCGGACAGCTTACAAGAGACCCAGTACTTC.

The chain links TRBV7-9 to TRBJ2-3, with 7 positions matching TRBD1. CDR3 length: 16 amino acids. After removal of 8 bases from V and 2 bases from J, the junction contained 13 bases not matched to a gene. The germline gives CDR1 SEHNR, CDR2 FQNEAQ (reference sequence). Here the CDR3 DNA reads TGTGCCAGCCTGGGGAGACAGGGCCCCTCCACAGATACGCAGTATTTT. This gives the protein CASLGRQGPSTDTQYF.

V usage is TRBV28 and J usage is TRBJ1-2, with D tentatively TRBD1 (5 bases). The CDR3 length is 13 residues. Trimming pared 8 bases from V and 4 bases from J, leaving 14 bases between. The germline V gene encodes CDR1 MDHEN and CDR2 SYDVKM. CDR3 in DNA: TGTGCCAGCGGGTGGGGCGATACCTATGGCTACACCTTC. It specifies CASGWGDTYGYTF.